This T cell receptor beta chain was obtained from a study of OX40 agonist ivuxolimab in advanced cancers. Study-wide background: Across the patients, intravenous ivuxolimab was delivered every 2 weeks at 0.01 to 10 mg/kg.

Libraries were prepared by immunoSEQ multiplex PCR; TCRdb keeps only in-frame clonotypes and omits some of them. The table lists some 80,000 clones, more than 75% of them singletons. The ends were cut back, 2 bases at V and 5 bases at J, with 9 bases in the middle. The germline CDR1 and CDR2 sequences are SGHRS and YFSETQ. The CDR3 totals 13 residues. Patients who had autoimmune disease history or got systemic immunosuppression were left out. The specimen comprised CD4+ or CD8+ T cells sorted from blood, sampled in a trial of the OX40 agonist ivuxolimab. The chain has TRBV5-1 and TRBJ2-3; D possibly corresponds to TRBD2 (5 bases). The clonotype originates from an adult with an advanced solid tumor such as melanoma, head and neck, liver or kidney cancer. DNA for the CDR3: TGCGCCAGCAGCTTTCCAGGAGGAGATACGCAGTATTTT. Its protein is CASSFPGGDTQYF.